This T cell receptor beta chain was captured in a study of blood T cell repertoires in COVID-19. The CDR3 is 15 amino acids. The V gene end was trimmed by 5 bases and the J gene end by 8 bases; junction bases not matched to a gene: 8. CDR1 is SGHTA and CDR2 is FQGNSA in the germline V gene. TCRdb keeps only in-frame clones here, not all; method: immunoSEQ multiplex PCR. The sample holds over 100,000 clones, 75% to 90% seen once. The clonotype comes from a man in his fifties or sixties with acute or convalescent COVID-19. V gene TRBV7-2 combines with J gene TRBJ1-4; TRBD1 agrees at 10 bases. Input material: peripheral blood. In DNA, the CDR3 is TGTGCCAGCAGCGACCGGACAGGGGGAAGAGAAAAACTGTTTTTT. Protein product: CASSDRTGGREKLFF.